This T cell receptor beta chain was sequenced for a study of CD8 T cells in ankylosing spondylitis. At least ten counts were recorded for this clonotype. Its target is not known. Germline values: CDR1 DFQATT, CDR2 SNEGSKA (reference sequence). The ends were cut back, 2 bases at V and 5 bases at J, with 15 bases in the middle. The CDR3 totals 15 residues. Study-level findings and limits: Certain motif variants had earlier appeared in reactive arthritis synovial fluid and blood. The study looked at matched synovial fluid samples from ankylosing spondylitis patients. Disease-linked clones were reported to be significantly enriched there.

Researchers built TCR beta libraries using quantitative 5'-RACE with molecular barcodes. TCRdb reprocessed the 5' RACE reads via MiXCR and lists one record per CDR3 protein. The repertoire holds 200,000 to 250,000 distinct CDR3 sequences, around 10% seen once, with less than 8% in the top ten. The sequenced sample consisted of blood, either unsorted or a sorted T cell fraction (not recorded which). The sequence was collected from a male donor with ankylosing spondylitis or in good health (not recorded which). The V and J genes are TRBV20-1 and TRBJ1-4; possible D gene TRBD1, 6 bases. The CDR3 sequence is CSARSQRQENEKLFF. The CDR3 DNA is TGCAGTGCTAGATCACAGCGACAGGAGAATGAAAAACTGTTTTTT.